Below are 10 T cell receptor beta chains sequenced from a single sample in a study of blood T cell repertoires in COVID-19. Profiled with immunoSEQ multiplex PCR; TCRdb holds only in-frame clones, not every one. The sample holds 300,000 to 350,000 clones, roughly 90% seen once. Sequenced: peripheral blood. The source is a middle-aged woman with COVID-19, enrolled during active disease.

The genes are TRBV5-4 and TRBJ2-1, with 11 bases matching TRBD2. V was clipped by 4 bases and J by 6 bases; unmatched bases: 12. CDR1 and CDR2 (germline): SGHNT, YYREEE (reference sequence). The CDR3 is 17 residues long. The CDR3 nucleotides are TGTGCCAGCAGCCCGACTAGCGGGATTGCAAACGGCAATGAGCAGTTCTTC. Its protein is CASSPTSGIANGNEQFF.

The chain recombines TRBV18 with TRBJ2-7, with 8 bases that match TRBD1. V gave up 2 bases and J gave up 1 base; unmatched junction bases: 7. CDR1 KGHSH and CDR2 LQKENI come from the germline V gene. This CDR3 region has 16 residues. Written as DNA, the CDR3 is TGTGCCAGCTCACCAAACAGGACAGGGCCTTCCTACGAGCAGTACTTC. It is translated as CASSPNRTGPSYEQYF.

As to this clone: The same CDR3 arises from other DNA sequences in this sample as well. The chain employs TRBV18 and TRBJ2-5; D is unclear. Germline loops: CDR1 KGHSH, CDR2 LQKENI. The CDR3 is 13 residues long. V lost 0 bases, J lost 5 bases, and 7 bases lay in between. As DNA, the CDR3 is TGTGCCAGCTCACCACCCGGTAGCGAGACCCAGTACTTC. Translating gives CASSPPGSETQYF.

This chain uses TRBV12-3 or TRBV12-4 with TRBJ1-3; D unclear. CDR3 length: 13 amino acids. Trimming removed 5 bases at V and 0 bases at J, with 5 bases between. DNA for the CDR3: TGTGCCAGCAGTCATAGCTCTGGAAACACCATATATTTT. Translation: CASSHSSGNTIYF.

The chain carries TRBV6-2 or TRBV6-3 and TRBJ2-1, with a tentative D call TRBD2 (6 bases). The CDR3 spans 14 residues. CDR1 is MNHEY and CDR2 is SVGEGT in the germline V gene. V was trimmed by 4 bases and J by 10 bases, leaving 17 bases between them. Written as DNA, the CDR3 is TGTGCCAGCAGTTTTGGGTCGGGACTCGCGGAGCAGTTCTTC. This sequence encodes CASSFGSGLAEQFF.

V is TRBV5-1 and J is TRBJ2-5; 10 bases map to TRBD1. From germline, CDR1 is SGHRS and CDR2 YFSETQ. V was clipped by 7 bases and J by 0 bases; unmatched bases: 9. This CDR3 is built from 16 residues. DNA for the CDR3: TGCGCCAGCCGAACTCAGACAGGGGGCAACCAAGAGACCCAGTACTTC. This sequence encodes CASRTQTGGNQETQYF.

The chain is built from TRBV5-1 and TRBJ2-7; possible D gene TRBD2, 6 bases. CDR3 length: 14 residues. V lost 4 bases and J lost 0, with 11 bases in between. Germline CDR1 reads SGHRS; CDR2 reads YFSETQ. Here the CDR3 reads CASSPGGDSYEQYF. In nucleotides, the CDR3 is TGCGCCAGCAGCCCAGGAGGGGACTCCTACGAGCAGTACTTC. The full variable domain, with the rest looked up from reference TRBV5-1 and TRBJ2-7, is KAGVTQTPRYLIKTRGQQVTLSCSPISGHRSVSWYQQTPGQGLQFLFEYFSETQRNKGNFPGRFSGRQFSNSRSEMNVSTLELGDSALYLCASSPGGDSYEQYFGPGTRLTVT.

The chain employs TRBV27 and TRBJ1-1; 7 positions match TRBD1. Germline CDR1 and CDR2: MNHEY and SMNVEV (reference sequence). CDR3 size: 13 residues. Trimming cost V 6 bases and J 5 bases; bases outside gene matches: 6. The CDR3 reads CASRNRGSTEAFF. CDR3 coding DNA: TGTGCCAGCAGAAACAGGGGATCAACTGAAGCTTTCTTT.

This clone was seen a few times. The chain links TRBV6-6 to TRBJ1-2; D is possibly TRBD1 (5 bases). The CDR3 covers 12 residues. Germline V CDR1 and CDR2: MNHNY, SVGAGI (reference sequence). Trimming took 5 bases from V and 8 from J, leaving 12 bases between them. The CDR3 DNA reads TGTGCCAGCAGTCGATCGGGGCGAGGCTACACCTTC. This sequence encodes CASSRSGRGYTF.

The chain has TRBV7-3 and TRBJ1-1; D is uncertain. CDR1 is SGHTA, CDR2 FQGTGA, per germline. Trimming pared 5 bases from V and 0 bases from J, leaving 7 bases between. This CDR3 region has 13 residues. Here the CDR3 reads CASSPHLNTEAFF. The CDR3 nucleotides are TGTGCCAGCAGCCCCCACTTGAACACTGAAGCTTTCTTT.